This is a list of T cell receptor beta chains from one sample in a study of STAT5B mutations in CD4+ large granular lymphocyte leukemia. Produced via immunoSEQ multiplex PCR; TCRdb's table is partial and in-frame only. This sample yields about 37,000 clones, of which 87% are seen a single time; 3.4% belongs to the top ten. Sequenced sample: CD4+ T cells from blood buffy coats. Receptor source: a human donor in good health. CDR3s include the opening cysteine and the closing phenylalanine or tryptophan. D genes are given only for firm matches. Size tells how often a clone was seen (once, few, many) or the class of an expanded clone, and some rows leave it out.

d_call: -; clone_size: -; v_call: TRBV11-2; j_call: TRBJ1-4; cdr3_aa: CASSPAGYNEKLFF; cdr3_nt: TGTGCCAGCAGTCCGGCAGGGTATAATGAAAAACTGTTTTTT
d_call: -; clone_size: -; v_call: TRBV5-4; j_call: TRBJ2-1; cdr3_aa: CASSLQGPPEQFF; cdr3_nt: TGTGCCAGCAGCTTACAGGGACCGCCTGAGCAGTTCTTC
d_call: -; clone_size: once; v_call: TRBV6-1; j_call: TRBJ2-1; cdr3_aa: CASSRRNEQFF; cdr3_nt: TGTGCCAGCAGTCGGAGAAATGAGCAGTTCTTC
d_call: -; clone_size: -; v_call: TRBV4-3; j_call: TRBJ2-2; cdr3_aa: CASSQGEITGELFF; cdr3_nt: TGCGCCAGCAGCCAAGGGGAAATCACCGGGGAGCTGTTTTTT
d_call: -; clone_size: -; v_call: TRBV6-1; j_call: TRBJ1-4; cdr3_aa: CASSEAGGHKF; cdr3_nt: TGTGCCAGCAGTGAAGCGGGGGGACACAAATTT
d_call: TRBD2; clone_size: few; v_call: TRBV5-4; j_call: TRBJ2-1; cdr3_aa: CASSFKGLAGVNEQFF; cdr3_nt: TGTGCCAGCAGCTTTAAAGGACTAGCGGGAGTCAATGAGCAGTTCTTC
d_call: -; clone_size: -; v_call: TRBV5-4; j_call: TRBJ1-6; cdr3_aa: CASSLYGQNSPLHF; cdr3_nt: TGTGCCAGCAGCTTGTACGGGCAGAATTCACCCCTCCACTTT
d_call: TRBD1; clone_size: -; v_call: TRBV19; j_call: TRBJ1-1; cdr3_aa: CASSTRQGVNTEAFF; cdr3_nt: TGTGCCAGTAGTACAAGACAGGGGGTGAACACTGAAGCTTTCTTT
d_call: TRBD2; clone_size: -; v_call: TRBV7-6; j_call: TRBJ2-1; cdr3_aa: CASTPGGSGSEQFF; cdr3_nt: TGTGCCAGCACCCCGGGGGGTAGCGGGAGTGAGCAGTTCTTC
d_call: TRBD1; clone_size: -; v_call: TRBV13; j_call: TRBJ2-3; cdr3_aa: CASSIKTGGGTDTQYF; cdr3_nt: TGTGCCAGCAGCATAAAAACAGGGGGCGGCACAGATACGCAGTATTTT
d_call: TRBD2; clone_size: -; v_call: TRBV6-1; j_call: TRBJ2-3; cdr3_aa: CASSPGLAGTDTQYF; cdr3_nt: TGTGCCAGCAGTCCGGGACTAGCGGGGACAGATACGCAGTATTTT
d_call: TRBD2; clone_size: -; v_call: TRBV5-1; j_call: TRBJ2-3; cdr3_aa: CASSPGTSVRTDTQYF; cdr3_nt: TGCGCCAGCAGCCCCGGGACTAGCGTAAGAACAGATACGCAGTATTTT
d_call: -; clone_size: -; v_call: TRBV7-9; j_call: TRBJ2-3; cdr3_aa: CASSLAADTQYF; cdr3_nt: TGTGCCAGCAGCTTAGCCGCAGATACGCAGTATTTT
d_call: -; clone_size: -; v_call: TRBV6-5; j_call: TRBJ1-6; cdr3_aa: CASSYSDDLNNSPLHF; cdr3_nt: TGTGCCAGCAGTTACTCGGACGACCTCAATAATTCACCCCTCCACTTT
d_call: -; clone_size: -; v_call: TRBV5-1; j_call: TRBJ1-1; cdr3_aa: CASPRVLNTEAFF; cdr3_nt: TGCGCCAGCCCCCGGGTCTTGAACACTGAAGCTTTCTTT
d_call: TRBD1; clone_size: -; v_call: TRBV2; j_call: TRBJ1-5; cdr3_aa: CASGGGQGVGGAQHF; cdr3_nt: TGTGCCAGCGGGGGTGGACAGGGTGTTGGTGGGGCCCAGCATTTT
d_call: TRBD2; clone_size: once; v_call: TRBV7-7; j_call: TRBJ2-3; cdr3_aa: CASSAGTSFTDTQYF; cdr3_nt: TGTGCCAGCAGCGCCGGGACTAGCTTCACAGATACGCAGTATTTT
d_call: TRBD1; clone_size: -; v_call: TRBV7-2; j_call: TRBJ2-5; cdr3_aa: CASSLRTGGGETQYF; cdr3_nt: TGTGCCAGCAGCTTACGGACAGGGGGCGGGGAGACCCAGTACTTC
d_call: -; clone_size: -; v_call: TRBV9; j_call: TRBJ1-2; cdr3_aa: CASSVDSRGSGYTF; cdr3_nt: TGTGCCAGCAGCGTAGACTCCAGGGGCAGCGGCTACACCTTC
d_call: TRBD1; clone_size: -; v_call: TRBV18; j_call: TRBJ1-5; cdr3_aa: CASSPGQDSNQPQHF; cdr3_nt: TGTGCCAGCTCACCGGGACAGGATAGCAATCAGCCCCAGCATTTT
d_call: -; clone_size: -; v_call: TRBV12-5; j_call: TRBJ2-1; cdr3_aa: CASGLTRDEQFF; cdr3_nt: TGTGCTAGTGGTTTAACGCGCGATGAGCAGTTCTTC
d_call: TRBD1; clone_size: -; v_call: TRBV4-3; j_call: TRBJ2-7; cdr3_aa: CASSHVTGPPYEQYF; cdr3_nt: TGCGCCAGCAGCCACGTGACAGGGCCCCCGTACGAGCAGTACTTC
d_call: TRBD1; clone_size: -; v_call: TRBV27; j_call: TRBJ2-5; cdr3_aa: CASSLYDRGKETQYF; cdr3_nt: TGTGCCAGCAGTTTGTACGACAGGGGAAAAGAGACCCAGTACTTC
d_call: TRBD1; clone_size: -; v_call: TRBV4-1; j_call: TRBJ2-5; cdr3_aa: CASSQGGTVQETQYF; cdr3_nt: TGCGCCAGCAGCCAAGGGGGGACAGTCCAAGAGACCCAGTACTTC
d_call: TRBD2; clone_size: -; v_call: TRBV5-4; j_call: TRBJ2-1; cdr3_aa: CASSSSGSSYNEQFF; cdr3_nt: TGTGCCAGCAGCTCTAGCGGGAGCTCCTACAATGAGCAGTTCTTC
d_call: -; clone_size: -; v_call: TRBV5-1; j_call: TRBJ2-2; cdr3_aa: CASSSVGELFF; cdr3_nt: TGCGCCAGCAGCTCGGTTGGGGAGCTGTTTTTT
d_call: TRBD2; clone_size: few; v_call: TRBV7-6; j_call: TRBJ2-1; cdr3_aa: CASSPGLAGRKNEQFF; cdr3_nt: TGTGCCAGCAGCCCTGGGCTAGCGGGTAGAAAAAATGAGCAGTTCTTC
d_call: -; clone_size: -; v_call: TRBV7-8; j_call: TRBJ2-7; cdr3_aa: CASRGGQPYEQYF; cdr3_nt: TGTGCCAGCAGGGGCGGCCAACCCTACGAGCAGTACTTC
d_call: -; clone_size: few; v_call: TRBV5-4; j_call: TRBJ1-5; cdr3_aa: CASSVGGEQPQHF; cdr3_nt: TGTGCCAGCAGCGTCGGGGGGGAGCAGCCCCAGCATTTT
d_call: TRBD1; clone_size: -; v_call: TRBV28; j_call: TRBJ1-4; cdr3_aa: CATGQGANEKLFF; cdr3_nt: TGTGCCACCGGACAGGGGGCGAATGAAAAACTGTTTTTT
d_call: -; clone_size: -; v_call: TRBV7-9; j_call: TRBJ1-1; cdr3_aa: CASSPDRTTEAFF; cdr3_nt: TGTGCCAGCAGCCCAGACAGGACCACTGAAGCTTTCTTT
d_call: -; clone_size: -; v_call: TRBV15; j_call: TRBJ1-2; cdr3_aa: CATSQSNYGYTF; cdr3_nt: TGTGCCACCAGCCAGAGTAACTATGGCTACACCTTC
d_call: -; clone_size: once; v_call: TRBV4-3; j_call: TRBJ1-4; cdr3_aa: CASSQDRLNNEKLFF; cdr3_nt: TGCGCCAGCAGCCAAGATAGGCTGAATAATGAAAAACTGTTTTTT
d_call: -; clone_size: once; v_call: TRBV19; j_call: TRBJ1-1; cdr3_aa: CASRTAGARNTEAFF; cdr3_nt: TGTGCCAGTAGGACCGCAGGCGCTCGGAACACTGAAGCTTTCTTT
d_call: TRBD1; clone_size: -; v_call: TRBV7-9; j_call: TRBJ2-5; cdr3_aa: CASSFLPGQGRETQYF; cdr3_nt: TGTGCCAGCAGTTTCCTCCCGGGACAGGGACGGGAGACCCAGTACTTC
d_call: -; clone_size: -; v_call: TRBV4-3; j_call: TRBJ2-3; cdr3_aa: CASSQDVVPRGTDTQYF; cdr3_nt: TGCGCCAGCAGCCAAGATGTAGTACCTAGGGGCACAGATACGCAGTATTTT
d_call: -; clone_size: -; v_call: TRBV25-1; j_call: TRBJ2-5; cdr3_aa: CASSELTTAGETQYF; cdr3_nt: TGTGCCAGCAGTGAATTGACTACAGCGGGAGAGACCCAGTACTTC
d_call: -; clone_size: few; v_call: TRBV5-5; j_call: TRBJ2-7; cdr3_aa: CASTPRSSYEQYF; cdr3_nt: TGTGCCAGCACCCCGAGGAGCTCCTACGAGCAGTACTTC
d_call: -; clone_size: once; v_call: TRBV4-3; j_call: TRBJ1-2; cdr3_aa: CASSQDLGTNYGYTF; cdr3_nt: TGCGCCAGCAGCCAAGATCTGGGCACTAACTATGGCTACACCTTC
d_call: -; clone_size: -; v_call: TRBV28; j_call: TRBJ2-7; cdr3_aa: CASRRHRGGEQYF; cdr3_nt: TGTGCCAGCAGGAGGCACAGGGGAGGCGAGCAGTACTTC
d_call: -; clone_size: -; v_call: TRBV5-4; j_call: TRBJ2-7; cdr3_aa: CASSLLSLGFGEQYF; cdr3_nt: TGTGCCAGCAGCTTGCTCTCTCTGGGGTTTGGCGAGCAGTACTTC
d_call: -; clone_size: -; v_call: TRBV5-6; j_call: TRBJ2-3; cdr3_aa: CASSLRPPAVGTDTQYF; cdr3_nt: TGTGCCAGCAGCTTGCGTCCCCCTGCAGTGGGCACAGATACGCAGTATTTT
d_call: -; clone_size: -; v_call: TRBV7-6; j_call: TRBJ2-1; cdr3_aa: CASSRQDGGVNEQFF; cdr3_nt: TGTGCCAGCAGCCGTCAGGATGGGGGTGTCAATGAGCAGTTCTTC
d_call: -; clone_size: -; v_call: TRBV29-1; j_call: TRBJ2-3; cdr3_aa: CSADISSTDTQYF; cdr3_nt: TGCAGCGCAGACATCTCTAGCACAGATACGCAGTATTTT
d_call: -; clone_size: -; v_call: TRBV6-5; j_call: TRBJ1-3; cdr3_aa: CASSYSGGAGNTIYF; cdr3_nt: TGTGCCAGCAGTTACTCGGGGGGGGCTGGAAACACCATATATTTT
d_call: -; clone_size: few; v_call: TRBV15; j_call: TRBJ1-1; cdr3_aa: CATSRGAGRNTEAFF; cdr3_nt: TGTGCCACCAGCAGAGGAGCAGGGAGGAACACTGAAGCTTTCTTT
d_call: -; clone_size: -; v_call: TRBV2; j_call: TRBJ1-5; cdr3_aa: CASKDGKTFYSNQPQHF; cdr3_nt: TGTGCCAGCAAAGACGGAAAGACCTTCTATAGCAATCAGCCCCAGCATTTT
d_call: TRBD2; clone_size: -; v_call: TRBV29-1; j_call: TRBJ2-1; cdr3_aa: CSWKRTSSNEQFF; cdr3_nt: TGCAGCTGGAAGAGGACTAGCTCTAATGAGCAGTTCTTC
d_call: -; clone_size: -; v_call: TRBV5-4; j_call: TRBJ2-3; cdr3_aa: CASSNGGASTDTQYF; cdr3_nt: TGTGCCAGCAGCAACGGAGGGGCAAGCACAGATACGCAGTATTTT